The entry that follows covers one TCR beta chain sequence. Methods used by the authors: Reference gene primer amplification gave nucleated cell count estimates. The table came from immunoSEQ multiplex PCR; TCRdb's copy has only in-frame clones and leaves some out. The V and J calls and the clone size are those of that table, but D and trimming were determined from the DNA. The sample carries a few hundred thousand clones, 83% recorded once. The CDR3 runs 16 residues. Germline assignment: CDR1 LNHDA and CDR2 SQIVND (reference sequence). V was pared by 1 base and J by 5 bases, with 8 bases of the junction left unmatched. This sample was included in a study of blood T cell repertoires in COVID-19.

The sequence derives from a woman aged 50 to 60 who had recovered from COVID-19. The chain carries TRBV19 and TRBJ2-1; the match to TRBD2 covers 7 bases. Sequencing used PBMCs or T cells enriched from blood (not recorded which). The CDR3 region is CASSIGGRGTDNEQFF. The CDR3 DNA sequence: TGTGCCAGTAGTATAGGAGGGAGGGGTACTGACAATGAGCAGTTCTTC. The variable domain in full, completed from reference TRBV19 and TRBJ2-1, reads DGGITQSPKYLFRKEGQNVTLSCEQNLNHDAMYWYRQDPGQGLRLIYYSQIVNDFQKGDIAEGYSVSREKKESFPLTVTSAQKNPTAFYLCASSIGGRGTDNEQFFGPGTRLTVL.